This passage covers 3 T cell receptor beta chains from one sample sequenced in a study of T cells in Graves' hyperthyroidism and ophthalmopathy. TCR beta CDR3 sequences were amplified from RNA transcripts. The HTBI primer set was used in a first-round RT-PCR of the TCR CDR3. TCRdb reanalysed the multiplex PCR reads using MiXCR and keeps one entry per CDR3 protein. The sample includes about 560,000 distinct CDR3 sequences, roughly 17% of them seen just once. The sample taken for sequencing was blood. All receptors come from a woman in her late teens or twenties with Graves' hyperthyroidism.

The chain links TRBV12-3 or TRBV12-4 to TRBJ2-7; D might be TRBD2 (6 bases). Trimming took 8 bases from V and 5 from J, leaving 19 bases between them. This CDR3 is 14 amino acids long. In DNA, the CDR3 is TGTGCCAGCGGCTCTGGGGACTGGGTCCACGAGCAGTACTTC. Its protein is CASGSGDWVHEQYF.

In this sample, this clonotype turned up a few times. The chain couples TRBV5-1 to TRBJ2-3; TRBD2 matches at 12 bases. Unmatched junction bases numbered 4, after V lost 4 bases and J lost 1 base. The CDR3 sequence is 16 residues long. Germline V gives CDR1 SGHRS, CDR2 YFSETQ. The CDR3 here is CASSGRLAGGTDTQYF. Written as DNA, the CDR3 is TGCGCCAGCAGCGGCAGACTAGCGGGGGGCACAGATACGCAGTATTTT.

In this sample, this clonotype turned up many times. The J gene is TRBJ2-7, the V gene TRBV6-1, with a tentative D call TRBD1 (5 bases). This CDR3 comprises 12 residues. CDR1 and CDR2 from the germline V gene are MNHNS and SASEGT. In DNA form, the CDR3 reads TGTGCTGGGGCAGGGCGGACCTACGAGCAGTACTTC. The encoded protein is CAGAGRTYEQYF.